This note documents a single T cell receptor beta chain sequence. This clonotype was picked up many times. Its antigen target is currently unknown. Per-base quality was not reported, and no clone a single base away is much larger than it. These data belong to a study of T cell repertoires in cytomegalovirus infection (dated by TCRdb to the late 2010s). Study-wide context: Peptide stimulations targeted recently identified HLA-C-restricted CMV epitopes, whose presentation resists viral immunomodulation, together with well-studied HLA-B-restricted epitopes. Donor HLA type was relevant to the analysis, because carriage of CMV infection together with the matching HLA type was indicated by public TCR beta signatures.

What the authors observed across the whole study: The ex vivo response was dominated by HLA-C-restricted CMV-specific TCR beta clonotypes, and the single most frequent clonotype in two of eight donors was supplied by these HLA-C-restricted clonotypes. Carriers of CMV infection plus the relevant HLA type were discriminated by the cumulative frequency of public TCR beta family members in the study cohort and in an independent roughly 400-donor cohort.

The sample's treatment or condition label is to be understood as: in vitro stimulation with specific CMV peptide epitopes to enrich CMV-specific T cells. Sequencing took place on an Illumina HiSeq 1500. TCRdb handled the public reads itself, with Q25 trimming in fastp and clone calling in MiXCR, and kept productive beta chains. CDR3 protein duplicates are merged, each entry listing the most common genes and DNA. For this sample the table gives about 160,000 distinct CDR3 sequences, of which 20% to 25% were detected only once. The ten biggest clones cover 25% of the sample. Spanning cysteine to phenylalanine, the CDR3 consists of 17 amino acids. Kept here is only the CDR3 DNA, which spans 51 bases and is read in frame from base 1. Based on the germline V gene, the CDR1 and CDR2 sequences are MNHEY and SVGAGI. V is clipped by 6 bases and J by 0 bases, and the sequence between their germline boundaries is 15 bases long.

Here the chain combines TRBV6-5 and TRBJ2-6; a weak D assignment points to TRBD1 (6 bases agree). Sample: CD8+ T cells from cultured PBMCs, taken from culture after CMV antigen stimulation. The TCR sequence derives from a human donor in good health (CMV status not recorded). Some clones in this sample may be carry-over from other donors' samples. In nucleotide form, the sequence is TGTGCCAGCAGACAGGGTAGCTTTTTCTCTGGGGCCAACGTCCTGACTTTC. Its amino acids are CASRQGSFFSGANVLTF.